Below are 14 T cell receptor beta chains sequenced from a single sample in a study of read filtering for tumor transcriptome and immune sequencing. From about 0.4 ug of RNA, a library with molecular barcoded alpha/delta and beta/gamma adaptors was made. MiXCR, run by TCRdb on the reads, gives a single entry per CDR3 protein. Among about 48,000 distinct CDR3 sequences listed, roughly 19% were seen once. Sequenced: a population of CD138-negative cells sorted from bone marrow. These receptors all come from a donor aged 40 or over with multiple myeloma.

Turning to this clonotype: This may be a read error, as it is one base from a much larger clone. The CDR3 region is CSAPGPGDTTYF. The CDR3 DNA reads TGCAGCGCCCCGGGACCAGGGGACACCACATATTTT. This rearrangement joins TRBV29-1 to TRBJ1-3, with a weak D call TRBD1 (6 bases). The CDR3 covers 12 residues. The germline gives CDR1 SQVTM, CDR2 ANQGSEA.

This clonotype showed up many times. The chain combines TRBV6-5 with TRBJ2-2, with D unclear. The CDR3 covers 13 residues. Trimming pared 6 bases from V and 6 bases from J, leaving 11 bases between. CDR1 is MNHEY and CDR2 is SVGAGI in the germline V gene. Here the CDR3 DNA reads TGTGCCAGCAGAAACCCCACCGCCGGGGAGCTGTTTTTT. It codes for CASRNPTAGELFF.

This clonotype came up many times. CDR3 DNA sequence: TGCGCCAGCAGGGGCTCTGGGGCCAACGTCCTGACTTTC. This sequence encodes CASRGSGANVLTF. V and J are TRBV10-2 and TRBJ2-6; D is ambiguous. The V gene lost 6 bases and the J gene lost 0 bases, with 3 bases spanning the gap. The CDR3 covers 13 residues. Per the germline V gene, CDR1 is WSHSY and CDR2 is SAAADI.

In its sample, this clonotype was seen many times. The J gene is TRBJ1-4, the V gene TRBV2; no reliable D call. The CDR3 runs to 15 residues. Germline loops: CDR1 SNHLY, CDR2 FYNNEI. V gave up 4 bases and J gave up 8 bases, with 17 bases separating them. The CDR3 here is CASSGRPEAREKLFF. CDR3 nucleotides: TGTGCCAGCAGTGGTAGACCAGAGGCACGGGAAAAACTGTTTTTT.

This clonotype was seen many times. The rearrangement joins TRBV7-9 to TRBJ1-1; 10 nucleotides line up with TRBD1. The junction had 14 bases not matched to a gene; V was cut back by 5 bases and J by 11 bases. The CDR3 is 15 amino acids. CDR1 SEHNR and CDR2 FQNEAQ come from the germline V gene (reference sequence). CDR3 in amino acids: CASSQTGQGLPRAFF. The CDR3 DNA follows: TGTGCCAGCAGCCAGACGGGACAGGGGCTACCTAGGGCTTTCTTT.

This clonotype was seen ten or more times. The rearrangement joins TRBV2 to TRBJ2-3; D may correspond to TRBD1 or TRBD2 (6 bases each). Germline lookup yields CDR1 SNHLY and CDR2 FYNNEI. CDR3 length: 14 residues. With 5 bases removed from V and 1 base from J, the gap between germline ends came to 10 bases. CDR3 nucleotide sequence: TGTGCCAGCAGTAGGGGGGCCCGCACAGATACGCAGTATTTT. Its translation is CASSRGARTDTQYF.

Concerning this clonotype: The junction departs from germline at one end; a sequencing error may be responsible. The rearrangement links TRBV7-3 to TRBJ2-1; 7 bases are a match to TRBD1. The germline V gene has CDR1 SGHTA and CDR2 FQGTGA. The CDR3 sequence is 15 residues long. The CDR3 DNA is TGTGTCAGCAGCTTAAGTCTGGGACAGAACAGTGAGCAGTTCTTC. Its protein product is CVSSLSLGQNSEQFF.

This clonotype was seen repeatedly, ten times or more. The chain uses TRBV20-1 and TRBJ2-1; D ambiguous. V was trimmed by 6 bases and J by 6 bases, leaving 15 bases between them. The CDR3 is 13 residues long. Germline CDR1 DFQATT, CDR2 SNEGSKA (reference sequence). CDR3: CSAVGSNRNEQFF. In nucleotides, the CDR3 is TGCAGTGCAGTCGGGTCGAATCGCAATGAGCAGTTCTTC.

Of note for this clonotype: A read error may produce the germline difference seen at one junction end. V and J are TRBV12-3 or TRBV12-4 and TRBJ1-1, with TRBD1 as a possible D gene (5 bases). The CDR3 loop spans 15 amino acids. Here the CDR3 reads CASSTQRGGYSEVFF. The CDR3 nucleotides read TGTGCCAGCAGTACCCAGAGGGGTGGATACTCTGAAGTTTTCTTT.

This clonotype came up many times. This chain links TRBV10-3 with TRBJ1-1; TRBD1 is a possible D gene (5 bases). V was shortened by 3 bases and J by 3 bases, with 14 bases between the two germline ends. This CDR3 region has 15 residues. The germline V gene has CDR1 ENHRY and CDR2 SYGVKD. The CDR3 reads CAISDGGGWDTEAFF. The CDR3 DNA is TGTGCCATCAGTGACGGGGGAGGATGGGACACTGAAGCTTTCTTT.

This clonotype was seen many times. The gene calls are TRBV5-1 and TRBJ2-1; the match to TRBD2 covers 12 bases. V shed 5 bases, J shed 4 bases, and the junction held 7 bases outside the gene matches. Germline values: CDR1 SGHRS, CDR2 YFSETQ. CDR3 length: 16 amino acids. CDR3 amino acids: CASRVRLAGEYNEQFF. Written as DNA, the CDR3 is TGCGCCAGCAGGGTTCGACTAGCGGGAGAATACAATGAGCAGTTCTTC.

In its sample, this clonotype was seen many times. This chain uses TRBV20-1 with TRBJ2-3, with D unclear. This CDR3 is 14 amino acids long. V was shortened by 0 bases and J by 1 base, with 8 bases between the two germline ends. Germline loops: CDR1 DFQATT, CDR2 SNEGSKA (reference sequence). The CDR3 DNA sequence: TGCAGTGCTAGAGATTGGACGCGCACAGATACGCAGTATTTT. This codes for CSARDWTRTDTQYF.

This clonotype was counted ten times or more. V gene TRBV29-1 combines with J gene TRBJ2-6, with D unclear. Germline lookup yields CDR1 SQVTM and CDR2 ANQGSEA. This CDR3 has 13 residues. V was shortened by 6 bases and J by 3 bases, with 9 bases between the two germline ends. CDR3 DNA sequence: TGCAGCGTCGCCGGTAGTGGGGCCAACGTCCTGACTTTC. It is translated as CSVAGSGANVLTF.

This clonotype was observed at least ten times. This chain joins TRBV5-1 and TRBJ1-1; D is undetermined. V was trimmed by 5 bases and J by 0 bases, leaving 8 bases between them. The germline V gene encodes CDR1 SGHRS and CDR2 YFSETQ. The CDR3 has 13 residues. In DNA form, the CDR3 reads TGCGCCAGCAGGGGCGGCCTGAACACTGAAGCTTTCTTT. It encodes CASRGGLNTEAFF.